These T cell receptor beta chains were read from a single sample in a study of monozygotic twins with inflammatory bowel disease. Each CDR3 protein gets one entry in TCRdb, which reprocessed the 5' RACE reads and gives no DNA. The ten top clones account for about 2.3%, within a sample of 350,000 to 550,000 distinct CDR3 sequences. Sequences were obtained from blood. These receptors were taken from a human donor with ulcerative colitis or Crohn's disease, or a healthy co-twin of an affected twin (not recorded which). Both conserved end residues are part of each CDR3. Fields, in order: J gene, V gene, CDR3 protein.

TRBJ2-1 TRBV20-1 CSVEGGGYNEQFF
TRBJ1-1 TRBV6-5 CASSYARNTEAFF
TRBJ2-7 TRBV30 CAFRVAYEQYF
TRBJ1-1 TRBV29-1 CSAAQGAVEAFF
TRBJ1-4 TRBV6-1 CASSERRGREKLFF
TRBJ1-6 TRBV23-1 CASSHETESSYNSPLHF
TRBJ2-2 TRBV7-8 CASSLGAGSNTGELFF
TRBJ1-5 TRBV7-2 CASSQQGQNQPQHF
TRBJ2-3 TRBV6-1 CASSPLGRPTDTQYF
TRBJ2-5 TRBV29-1 CSVRREETQYF
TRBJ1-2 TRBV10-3 CAISESWDGYTF
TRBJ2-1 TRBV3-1 CASSQVVNEQFF
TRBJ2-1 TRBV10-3 CAISRENNEQFF
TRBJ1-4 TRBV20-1 CSARDRGQNEKLFF
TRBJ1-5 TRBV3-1 CASSQLGAGQPQHF
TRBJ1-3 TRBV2 CASSGTAPGNTIYF
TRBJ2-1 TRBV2 CASRDSGTRGGGEQFF
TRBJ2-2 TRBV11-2 CASSLHRSGELFF
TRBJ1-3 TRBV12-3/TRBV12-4 CASRPGQEPGNTIYF
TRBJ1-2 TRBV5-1 CASSPLTGDYGYTF
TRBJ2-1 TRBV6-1 CASNTGTGGRNEQFF
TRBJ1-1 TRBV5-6 CASSLRGAGTEAFF
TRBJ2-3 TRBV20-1 CSADWSTDTQYF
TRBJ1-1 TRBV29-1 CSVEKQGPPEAFF
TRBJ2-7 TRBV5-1 CASSLEGLAGAYEQYF
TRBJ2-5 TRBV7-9 CASSLGVSGAGVETQYF
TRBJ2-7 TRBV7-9 CASSFSGGGYEQYF
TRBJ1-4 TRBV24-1 CATSGGGAQGEKLFF
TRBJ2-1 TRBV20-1 CSARAAVARYNEQFF
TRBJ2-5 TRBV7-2 CASSLLSGSRETQYF
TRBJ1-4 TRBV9 CASSETGSGDEKLFF
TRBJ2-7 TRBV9 CASSVSGLASSYEQYF
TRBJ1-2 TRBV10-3 CAISSGGETGYTF
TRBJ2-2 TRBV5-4 CASSLTTGTSGGPTGELFF
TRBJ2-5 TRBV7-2 CASSALRGETQYF
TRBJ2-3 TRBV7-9 CASSRAGSHTDTQYF
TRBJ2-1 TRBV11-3 CASSPRGGGGEQFF
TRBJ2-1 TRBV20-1 CSALSGTSGSSEQFF
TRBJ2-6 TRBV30 CAWSVHPTGANVLTF
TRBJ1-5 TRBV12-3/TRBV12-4 CASSPDLQQPQHF
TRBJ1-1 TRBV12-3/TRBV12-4 CASSPPGVGLNTEAFF
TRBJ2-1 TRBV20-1 CSARSMLNGGGVYNEQFF
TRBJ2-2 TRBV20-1 CSAIGGGHGELFF
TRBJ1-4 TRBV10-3 CAIRERVNEKLFF
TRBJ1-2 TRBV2 CASSQTGGNGYTF
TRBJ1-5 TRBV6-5 CASSWTGPNQPQHF
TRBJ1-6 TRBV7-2 CASSLSVRMVDSPLHF
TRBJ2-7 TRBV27 CASSWTLAGGHSYEQYF
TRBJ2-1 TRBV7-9 CASSRTEDEQFF
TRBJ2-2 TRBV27 CASTLTGGSTGELFF
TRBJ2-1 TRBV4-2 CASSQEGTKNEQFF
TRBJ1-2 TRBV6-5 CASSSYRTGGSGYTF